These 23 T cell receptor beta chains were all obtained from the same sample, sequenced in a study of cytomegalovirus exposure and HLA in healthy donors. 60 Vbeta and 13 Jbeta primers were used in PCR. Only in-frame clones appear in the TCRdb table, and some are missing; sequencing was by immunoSEQ multiplex PCR. Of 100,000 to 120,000 clones listed, about 61% are singletons. Specimen: PBMCs. The source is a man aged 18 to 35 in good health and CMV-seropositive.

This chain joins TRBV6-5 and TRBJ1-4; possible D gene TRBD1, 6 bases. Germline V lookup: CDR1 MNHEY, CDR2 SVGAGI. The CDR3 is 15 amino acids. With 5 bases removed from V and 5 bases from J, the gap between germline ends came to 15 bases. As DNA, the CDR3 is TGTGCCAGCAGTGGTTCGACAGGCCTAAATGAAAAACTGTTTTTT. Its protein product is CASSGSTGLNEKLFF.

This chain links TRBV2 with TRBJ1-5; possible D gene TRBD1, 5 bases. This CDR3 is built from 15 residues. Germline loops: CDR1 SNHLY, CDR2 FYNNEI. V lost 6 bases and J lost 4, with 16 bases in between. The CDR3 region has the DNA TGTGCCAGCAGGAAAGGGGCGGGGGGGAATCAGCCCCAGCATTTT. Amino acids: CASRKGAGGNQPQHF.

The chain links TRBV28 to TRBJ1-6; TRBD1 matches at 7 bases. Germline lookup yields CDR1 MDHEN and CDR2 SYDVKM. The V segment lost 6 bases and the J segment 5 bases; nucleotides outside the gene matches: 7. This CDR3 has 15 amino acids. The CDR3 spells CASSLQGPNNSPLHF. DNA for the CDR3: TGTGCCAGCAGCCTACAGGGGCCCAATAATTCACCCCTCCACTTT.

The chain recombines TRBV5-4 with TRBJ2-1; 7 bases are shared with TRBD2. Germline loops: CDR1 SGHNT, CDR2 YYREEE (reference sequence). The CDR3 totals 14 residues. Trimming removed 4 bases from V and 8 bases from J; junction bases left unmatched: 9. The CDR3 is CASSRDYHLDEQFF. Written as DNA, the CDR3 is TGTGCCAGCAGCCGGGACTACCATCTCGATGAGCAGTTCTTC.

The J gene is TRBJ2-5, the V gene TRBV7-2; D is perhaps TRBD2 (6 bases). V was cut by 1 base and J by 5 bases, with 11 bases left in between. The length of the CDR3 is 14 residues. The germline V gene has CDR1 SGHTA and CDR2 FQGNSA. The DNA of the CDR3 is TGTGCCAGCAGCTTAGAGTATGCGGGGGAGACCCAGTACTTC. Translation gives CASSLEYAGETQYF.

This sequence joins TRBV4-1 and TRBJ2-3, with 7 bases fitting TRBD2. Germline loops: CDR1 MGHRA, CDR2 YSYEKL. V gave up 1 base and J gave up 3 bases; unmatched junction bases: 7. The CDR3 totals 16 residues. CDR3 DNA sequence: TGCGCCAGCAGCCAAGTAGCGAGGGGAGGGACAGATACGCAGTATTTT. Translation: CASSQVARGGTDTQYF.

A single count supports this clone. J is TRBJ1-5 and V is TRBV7-8; the D gene is possibly TRBD1 (5 bases). Germline assignment: CDR1 SGHVS and CDR2 FQNEAQ. This CDR3 has 15 residues. The V end was cut by 5 bases, the J end by 7 bases, with 18 bases between. CDR3 nucleotide sequence: TGTGCCAGCAGCGGTCGACAGAGTATAAGGCAGCCCCAGCATTTT. It encodes CASSGRQSIRQPQHF. Combining the CDR3 with reference TRBV7-8 and TRBJ1-5 gives the whole variable domain GAGVSQSPRYKVAKRGQDVALRCDPISGHVSLFWYQQALGQGPEFLTYFQNEAQLDKSGLPSDRFFAERPEGSVSTLKIQRTQQEDSAVYLCASSGRQSIRQPQHFGDGTRLSIL.

The chain uses TRBV7-2 and TRBJ2-3; D is ambiguous. The CDR3 has 14 residues. CDR1 SGHTA and CDR2 FQGNSA come from the germline V gene. V was clipped by 3 bases and J by 0 bases, with 7 bases between them. As DNA, the CDR3 is TGTGCCAGCAGCTTCTACAGTAGCACAGATACGCAGTATTTT. Encoded protein: CASSFYSSTDTQYF.

The chain couples TRBV15 to TRBJ1-2; 10 bases agree with TRBD1. V lost 8 bases and J lost 7; bases outside the gene matches: 10. The germline CDR1 and CDR2 sequences are LNHNV and YYDKDF (reference sequence). CDR3 length: 14 amino acids. For the CDR3, the DNA is TGTGCCACCGCCCGGGACAGGGGTCCAACTGGCTACACCTTC. It yields the protein CATARDRGPTGYTF.

The V gene is TRBV19, the J gene TRBJ2-5, with TRBD2 identical over 10 bases. V lost 3 bases and J lost 5; bases outside the gene matches: 6. In germline, CDR1 is LNHDA, CDR2 SQIVND (reference sequence). This CDR3 spans 15 amino acids. The CDR3 loop reads CASSITSGMGETQYF. The CDR3 nucleotides read TGTGCCAGTAGTATTACTAGCGGGATGGGGGAGACCCAGTACTTC.

J is TRBJ2-2 and V is TRBV28; TRBD2 is a possible D gene (6 bases). CDR1 is MDHEN, CDR2 SYDVKM, per germline. The CDR3 has 14 amino acids. V shed 10 bases and J shed 5 bases, with 17 bases lying between them. CDR3 sequence: CATKRAGGTGELFF. The CDR3 region has the DNA TGTGCCACCAAGCGGGCCGGAGGAACCGGGGAGCTGTTTTTT. Full variable domain (missing parts from reference TRBV28 and TRBJ2-2): DVKVTQSSRYLVKRTGEKVFLECVQDMDHENMFWYRQDPGLGLRLIYFSYDVKMKEKGDIPEGYSVSREKKERFSLILESASTNQTSMYLCATKRAGGTGELFFGEGSRLTVL.

V gene TRBV2 combines with J gene TRBJ2-1; 10 nucleotides match TRBD1. The trim removed 4 bases at V and 15 bases at J, leaving 9 bases unmatched. The germline V gene encodes CDR1 SNHLY and CDR2 FYNNEI. The CDR3 totals 13 residues. Written as DNA, the CDR3 is TGTGCCAGCAGTGGACAGGGGGCGAACAGGCTGTTCTTC. Amino acid sequence: CASSGQGANRLFF. Filled out from reference TRBV2 and TRBJ2-1, the complete variable domain reads EPEVTQTPSHQVTQMGQEVILRCVPISNHLYFYWYRQILGQKVEFLVSFYNNEISEKSEIFDDQFSVERPDGSNFTLKIRSTKLEDSAMYFCASSGQGANRLFFGPGTRLTVL.

This clone was observed many times. This chain's CDR3 is CASSVPSRGNRETQYF. In DNA, the CDR3 is TGTGCCAGCAGTGTCCCCTCCCGGGGGAATCGAGAGACCCAGTACTTC. The V and J genes are TRBV25-1 and TRBJ2-5; tentative D call: TRBD2 (6 bases). Trimming took off 4 bases at V and 4 bases at J, with 19 bases between the two ends. Germline V lookup: CDR1 MGHDK, CDR2 SYGVNS. The CDR3 runs to 16 residues.

V gene TRBV27 combines with J gene TRBJ2-7, with 10 bases that match TRBD1. Germline values: CDR1 MNHEY, CDR2 SMNVEV (reference sequence). This CDR3 comprises 13 residues. V shed 8 bases, J shed 2 bases, and the junction held 3 bases outside the gene matches. The CDR3 spells CASPTGGAYEQYV. CDR3 nucleotides: TGTGCCAGCCCGACAGGGGGCGCCTACGAGCAGTACGTC.

This clone has more than one count but fewer than ten. The rearrangement links TRBV19 to TRBJ1-1; D ambiguous. Germline V gene sequence: CDR1 LNHDA, CDR2 SQIVND (reference sequence). This CDR3 has 13 amino acids. V was cut by 5 bases and J by 2 bases, with 9 bases left in between. CDR3 sequence: CASSWERNTEAFF. In DNA, the CDR3 is TGTGCCAGTAGTTGGGAGAGAAACACTGAAGCTTTCTTT.

The table lists this clone with a few counts. This rearrangement joins TRBV7-7 to TRBJ1-5; D remains unclear. From germline, CDR1 is SSHAT and CDR2 FNYEAQ (reference sequence). V lost 2 bases, J lost 6 bases, and 8 bases lay in between. CDR3 length: 13 residues. The chain's CDR3 is CASSLPSGQPQHF. CDR3 in DNA: TGTGCCAGCAGCTTACCATCCGGTCAGCCCCAGCATTTT. Full variable domain (rest looked up from reference TRBV7-7 and TRBJ1-5): GAGVSQSPRYKVTKRGQDVTLRCDPISSHATLYWYQQALGQGPEFLTYFNYEAQPDKSGLPSDRFSAERPEGSISTLTIQRTEQRDSAMYRCASSLPSGQPQHFGDGTRLSIL.

This clone appeared a few times. The chain couples TRBV23-1 to TRBJ2-7; 9 nucleotides align to TRBD1. TRBV23-1 is an ORF, with its function uncertain. The V gene end was trimmed by 0 bases and the J gene end by 3 bases; junction bases not matched to a gene: 3. The CDR3 length is 15 residues. CDR3 nucleotide sequence: TGCGCCAGCAGTCAATCTAGGGACAGGGACTACGAGCAGTACGTC. Translated: CASSQSRDRDYEQYV.

The gene calls are TRBV10-3 and TRBJ1-1, with 8 bases that match TRBD1. Trimming at V came to 0 bases and at J to 11 bases, leaving 2 bases not matched to a gene. The CDR3 loop spans 12 amino acids. Germline CDR1 and CDR2: ENHRY and SYGVKD. CDR3 bases: TGTGCCATCAGTGAGTCGCAGGGGGCCGCTTTCTTT. It yields the protein CAISESQGAAFF.

A single count supports this clone. The V gene is TRBV4-1, the J gene TRBJ2-7, with TRBD1 matching 7 bases. The ends lost 0 bases at V and 4 bases at J; junction bases unmatched: 6. CDR1 is MGHRA, CDR2 YSYEKL, per germline. The CDR3 loop spans 15 amino acids. CDR3 residues: CASSQDRGRLYEQYF. The CDR3 bases are TGCGCCAGCAGCCAAGATAGGGGGCGATTGTACGAGCAGTACTTC.

This chain uses TRBV25-1 with TRBJ2-3; the D gene is possibly TRBD2 (5 bases). The germline V gene encodes CDR1 MGHDK and CDR2 SYGVNS. Trimming stripped 3 bases from V and 3 bases from J, with 10 bases between. This CDR3 contains 14 residues. The CDR3 region is CASSDGVPTDTQYF. In DNA, the CDR3 is TGTGCCAGCAGTGACGGGGTACCAACAGATACGCAGTATTTT. The variable domain in full, completed from reference TRBV25-1 and TRBJ2-3, reads EADIYQTPRYLVIGTGKKITLECSQTMGHDKMYWYQQDPGMELHLIHYSYGVNSTEKGDLSSESTVSRIRTEHFPLTLESARPSHTSQYLCASSDGVPTDTQYFGPGTRLTVL.

This clone was seen only a few times. J is TRBJ1-4 and V is TRBV5-4; D gene ambiguous. CDR3 length: 14 amino acids. Germline CDR1 and CDR2: SGHNT and YYREEE (reference sequence). V was trimmed by 4 bases and J by 4 bases, leaving 11 bases between them. For the CDR3, the DNA is TGTGCCAGCAGCACTACCGGGAGTAATGAAAAACTGTTTTTT. Residues: CASSTTGSNEKLFF.

A few counts support this clone. The chain employs TRBV21-1 and TRBJ1-5. TRBV21-1 is flagged as a pseudogene. This CDR3 has 18 amino acids. CDR3 protein: CASSYPQSYDLSNRPQHF. Here the CDR3 DNA reads TGTGCCAGCAGCTATCCCCAGTCCTACGATCTTAGCAATCGGCCCCAGCATTTT.

This chain joins TRBV10-2 and TRBJ2-5, with 10 bases matching TRBD1. With V trimmed by 6 bases and J by 5 bases, 6 bases remained unmatched. This CDR3 region has 14 residues. CDR1 is WSHSY and CDR2 is SAAADI in the germline V gene. CDR3 sequence: CASRHQGQGETQYF. The CDR3 bases are TGCGCCAGCAGACACCAGGGACAGGGGGAGACCCAGTACTTC.